This section outlines one T cell receptor (beta chain) sequence together with its context. Measured with immunoSEQ multiplex PCR; TCRdb has only the in-frame clones, and not every one. The top ten hold roughly 12% of the sample, which has 53,000 or so clones, 86% seen once. These data originate in a study of blood T cell repertoires in COVID-19. This CDR3 spans 16 amino acids. The V end lost 4 bases, the J end lost 0 bases, and 15 bases lay between the germline ends. Germline loops: CDR1 LNHDA, CDR2 SQIVND (reference sequence). Source material: peripheral blood. This TCR derives from a man between 65 and 80 years old with active COVID-19. V and J are TRBV19 and TRBJ1-2; D is unresolved. The CDR3 DNA reads as TGTGCCAGTAGTACCGTCGGACCCGGGGCTAACTATGGCTACACCTTC. It encodes CASSTVGPGANYGYTF. The full variable domain, rest sourced from reference TRBV19 and TRBJ1-2, is DGGITQSPKYLFRKEGQNVTLSCEQNLNHDAMYWYRQDPGQGLRLIYYSQIVNDFQKGDIAEGYSVSREKKESFPLTVTSAQKNPTAFYLCASSTVGPGANYGYTFGSGTRLTVV.